The 32 T cell receptor beta chains below were found in one sample sequenced in a study of siplizumab effects on memory and regulatory T cells (dated by TCRdb to between 2018 and 2021). Library preparation employed the immunoSEQ multiplex PCR assay. The clones in this table, taken by TCRdb from immuneACCESS, are in-frame only. Not every clone is retained; where verified, under half of the shortfall comes from an unresolved V gene, and the cause of the rest is unknown. Here the sample has under 150,000 clones; about 94% occur a single time. The ten most abundant clones make up 1.5% to 2% of the sample. The sample taken for sequencing was non-Treg CD4+ T cells sorted from blood. The intended sense of this specimen's cell subset or site label: FACS-sorted unstimulated CD4+ non-regulatory T cells. The receptors here all came from a human donor in good health.

This rearrangement joins TRBV6-5 to TRBJ2-3; D is perhaps TRBD1 (6 bases). Trimming took 3 bases from V and 4 from J, leaving 14 bases between them. The CDR3 contains 15 residues. The germline CDR1 and CDR2 sequences are MNHEY and SVGAGI. The CDR3 sequence is CASSYSTGGSDTQYF. In DNA, the CDR3 is TGTGCCAGCAGTTATTCGACAGGTGGATCAGATACGCAGTATTTT.

The CDR3 sequence is CASSLSRYTEAFF. The CDR3 nucleotides are TGTGCCAGCAGCCTCTCGAGGTACACTGAAGCTTTCTTT. V usage is TRBV27 and J usage is TRBJ1-1, with D uncertain. Germline CDR1 is MNHEY and CDR2 is SMNVEV (reference sequence). Trimming stripped 6 bases from V and 3 bases from J, with 11 bases between. CDR3 length: 13 residues.

This clone appeared a single time. The V and J genes are TRBV19 and TRBJ1-2; maybe TRBD1 (5 bases). Germline CDR1 LNHDA, CDR2 SQIVND (reference sequence). The CDR3 spans 16 residues. Trimming removed 7 bases at V and 4 bases at J, with 22 bases between. CDR3 in amino acids: CASTRDGYVGAYGYTF. The DNA of the CDR3 is TGTGCCAGTACCAGGGATGGATATGTTGGGGCCTATGGCTACACCTTC.

This sequence joins TRBV7-9 and TRBJ2-7, with D possibly being TRBD2 (5 bases). Germline CDR1 reads SEHNR; CDR2 reads FQNEAQ (reference sequence). CDR3 size: 15 residues. Trimming shortened V by 5 bases and J by 2 bases, and 16 bases separated the two germline ends. The CDR3 DNA reads as TGTGCCAGCAGCCGGACTTCAGGACCCCCCTACGAGCAGTACTTC. Translated: CASSRTSGPPYEQYF.

J is TRBJ2-3 and V is TRBV7-2; D gene uncertain. V dropped 1 base and J dropped 0 bases, with 8 bases sitting between them. The CDR3 consists of 15 residues. Germline-derived CDR1 and CDR2 are SGHTA and FQGNSA. CDR3 DNA sequence: TGTGCCAGCAGCTTAGGGTTGTCTAGCACAGATACGCAGTATTTT. This translates into CASSLGLSSTDTQYF.

J is TRBJ2-5 and V is TRBV18, with D possibly being TRBD1 (6 bases). The DNA end is a closer match to TRBJ2-7, so the J assignment may be wrong. In germline, CDR1 is KGHSH, CDR2 LQKENI. The CDR3 runs 14 residues. CDR3: CASSPLGGSYEQYF. The CDR3 nucleotides are TGTGCCAGCTCACCACTAGGGGGATCCTACGAGCAGTACTTC.

The chain couples TRBV2 to TRBJ1-2; the D is unclear. V lost 6 bases and J lost 8, with 10 bases in between. CDR1 SNHLY and CDR2 FYNNEI come from the germline V gene. The CDR3 is 11 residues long. As DNA, the CDR3 is TGTGCCAGCAGATACTCTATGGGCTACACCTTC. The encoded protein is CASRYSMGYTF.

The chain joins TRBV12-5 to TRBJ2-7; TRBD1 might be the D (6 bases). CDR1 LGHNT and CDR2 FRNRAP come from the germline V gene. V lost 2 bases, J lost 4 bases, and 9 bases lay in between. This CDR3 has 13 residues. The CDR3 sequence is CASGLNQGYEQYF. In DNA form, the CDR3 reads TGTGCTAGTGGTTTGAATCAGGGGTACGAGCAGTACTTC.

This chain links TRBV11-3 with TRBJ2-1; D is possibly TRBD2 (6 bases). V lost 1 base, J lost 12 bases, and 10 bases lay in between. CDR3 length: 12 amino acids. Germline values: CDR1 SGHNT, CDR2 YENEEA. CDR3 amino acids: CASSLAAGTQFF. CDR3 nucleotides: TGTGCCAGCAGCTTAGCTGCGGGGACGCAGTTCTTC.

This clone appeared once. This chain links TRBV7-9 with TRBJ1-1; a possible D gene is TRBD1 (6 bases). CDR1 and CDR2 (germline): SEHNR, FQNEAQ (reference sequence). Deletions cut 9 bases from V and 1 base from J, with 15 bases between. This CDR3 has 14 amino acids. The CDR3 DNA sequence: TGTGCCAGTTCTTTTACAGGGTCGAACACTGAAGCTTTCTTT. Translation gives CASSFTGSNTEAFF.

This chain joins TRBV18 and TRBJ2-2, with 7 bases fitting TRBD1. This CDR3 contains 14 residues. The V gene's germline CDR1 is KGHSH and CDR2 LQKENI. V shed 5 bases and J 2 bases; nucleotides not matched to a gene: 2. Here the CDR3 reads CASSGDSNTGELFF. CDR3 DNA: TGTGCCAGCTCAGGGGACAGCAACACCGGGGAGCTGTTTTTT. Full variable domain (missing parts from reference TRBV18 and TRBJ2-2): NAGVMQNPRHLVRRRGQEARLRCSPMKGHSHVYWYRQLPEEGLKFMVYLQKENIIDESGMPKERFSAEFPKEGPSILRIQQVVRGDSAAYFCASSGDSNTGELFFGEGSRLTVL.

The chain links TRBV19 to TRBJ2-3; 8 positions agree with TRBD1. This CDR3 has 14 amino acids. The V segment lost 6 bases and the J segment 2 bases; nucleotides outside the gene matches: 4. Germline CDR1 reads LNHDA; CDR2 reads SQIVND (reference sequence). The CDR3 here is CASSRTGFTDTQYF. The CDR3 bases are TGTGCCAGTAGCCGGACAGGGTTCACAGATACGCAGTATTTT.

The V call is TRBV28, the J call TRBJ2-2; D unclear. This CDR3 has 12 residues. CDR1 is MDHEN, CDR2 SYDVKM, per germline. The ends were cut back, 3 bases at V and 5 bases at J, with 4 bases in the middle. The CDR3 sequence is CASSFPTGELFF. The CDR3 bases are TGTGCCAGCAGTTTTCCTACCGGGGAGCTGTTTTTT.

This chain joins TRBV11-2 and TRBJ2-7; no reliable D call. The CDR3 totals 16 residues. From germline, CDR1 is SGHAT and CDR2 FQNNGV. V lost 5 bases, J lost 2 bases, and 19 bases lay in between. The CDR3 DNA is TGTGCCAGCAGCCGAGTCGGAACTGACATGACCTACGAGCAGTACTTC. As protein: CASSRVGTDMTYEQYF.

The chain has TRBV5-1 and TRBJ2-3; TRBD2 matches 11 bases. Germline V lookup: CDR1 SGHRS, CDR2 YFSETQ. The trim removed 4 bases at V and 2 bases at J, leaving 9 bases unmatched. The CDR3 totals 17 residues. DNA for the CDR3: TGCGCCAGCAGCCATATAGGGACTAGCGGAGTCACAGATACGCAGTATTTT. It codes for CASSHIGTSGVTDTQYF.

In this sample, this clone turned up a few times. The chain carries TRBV5-1 and TRBJ2-1; D is possibly TRBD2 (5 bases). Trimming shortened V by 2 bases and J by 6 bases, and 12 bases separated the two germline ends. This CDR3 is built from 14 residues. CDR1 and CDR2 from the germline V gene are SGHRS and YFSETQ. CDR3 residues: CASSFLGMGNEQFF. The CDR3 DNA is TGCGCCAGCAGCTTCCTCGGGATGGGCAATGAGCAGTTCTTC. Together with reference TRBV5-1 and TRBJ2-1, the CDR3 gives the full variable domain: KAGVTQTPRYLIKTRGQQVTLSCSPISGHRSVSWYQQTPGQGLQFLFEYFSETQRNKGNFPGRFSGRQFSNSRSEMNVSTLELGDSALYLCASSFLGMGNEQFFGPGTRLTVL.

This chain uses TRBV18 with TRBJ1-2; a weak D match, TRBD1 (6 bases). V was pared by 3 bases and J by 3 bases, with 17 bases between. The germline V gene has CDR1 KGHSH and CDR2 LQKENI. This CDR3 spans 16 amino acids. The CDR3 protein is CASSPPRGEGDYGYTF. In DNA form, the CDR3 reads TGTGCCAGCTCACCGCCGAGGGGGGAGGGAGACTATGGCTACACCTTC.

The CDR3 DNA is TGTGCCAGCAGCTTGGTTCAGAGCTCTGGGGCCAACGTCCTGACTTTC. Translation: CASSLVQSSGANVLTF. The V gene is TRBV5-4, the J gene TRBJ2-6, with no clear D. The CDR3 contains 16 residues. Germline V gene data show CDR1 as SGHNT and CDR2 as YYREEE (reference sequence). The V and J ends lost 0 bases and 0 bases respectively, with 7 bases between them.

The rearrangement joins TRBV6-5 to TRBJ2-5; D uncertain. This CDR3 has 13 residues. CDR1 MNHEY and CDR2 SVGAGI come from the germline V gene. Deletions cut 10 bases from V and 2 bases from J, with 14 bases between. CDR3 in DNA: TGTGCCACCGTAGTAGGGCCTCAAGAGACCCAGTACTTC. Translation gives CATVVGPQETQYF.

CDR3 loop: CASSPENQPQHF. The CDR3 coding sequence is TGTGCCAGCAGCCCGGAGAATCAGCCCCAGCATTTT. The chain joins TRBV11-2 to TRBJ1-5; D is undetermined. This CDR3 spans 12 amino acids. V lost 5 bases, J lost 4 bases, and 6 bases lay in between. Germline values: CDR1 SGHAT, CDR2 FQNNGV.

Only a few counts were recorded for this clone. The chain employs TRBV6-6 and TRBJ2-7; possible D gene TRBD2, 5 bases. Trimming pared 5 bases from V and 7 bases from J, leaving 6 bases between. This CDR3 is built from 10 residues. The germline gives CDR1 MNHNY, CDR2 SVGAGI (reference sequence). Here the CDR3 reads CASSRGEQYF. As DNA, the CDR3 is TGTGCCAGCAGTAGAGGGGAGCAGTACTTC.

About this clone: This sample also contains other DNA sequences that code for the same CDR3. The V and J genes are TRBV18 and TRBJ1-1; D uncertain. From germline, CDR1 is KGHSH and CDR2 LQKENI. Trimming cost V 3 bases and J 1 base, with 6 bases left between them. The CDR3 spans 13 residues. The CDR3: CASSPRENTEAFF. CDR3 DNA sequence: TGTGCCAGCTCACCCCGCGAGAACACTGAAGCTTTCTTT.

This clone has only one observation. The chain carries TRBV25-1 and TRBJ1-2, with 7 bases aligning to TRBD1. The CDR3 consists of 13 residues. Germline V gene sequence: CDR1 MGHDK, CDR2 SYGVNS. V shed 3 bases, J shed 8 bases, and the junction held 6 bases outside the gene matches. The CDR3 coding sequence is TGTGCCAGCAGTGAGGACAGGTCGAGGGGCTACACCTTC. Translating gives CASSEDRSRGYTF.

This chain's CDR3 is CASSYRGLAGGETQYF. CDR3 nucleotide sequence: TGTGCCAGCAGTTACCGGGGACTAGCGGGAGGAGAGACCCAGTACTTC. This chain links TRBV6-5 with TRBJ2-5; 15 bases agree with TRBD2. Germline V gene lookup returns CDR1 MNHEY and CDR2 SVGAGI. J lost 4 bases, V lost 2 bases, and 2 bases had no gene match. This CDR3 comprises 16 residues.

The rearrangement links TRBV14 to TRBJ2-5; D is perhaps TRBD1 or TRBD2 (6 bases each). V lost 3 bases and J lost 3, with 14 bases in between. The CDR3 extends over 15 amino acids. In germline, CDR1 is SGHDN, CDR2 FVKESK. CDR3 sequence: CASSQWGAGKETQYF. For the CDR3, the DNA is TGTGCCAGCAGCCAGTGGGGGGCCGGAAAAGAGACCCAGTACTTC.

The chain recombines TRBV11-2 with TRBJ2-7; D not resolved. Germline CDR1 SGHAT, CDR2 FQNNGV. The V end lost 5 bases, the J end lost 4 bases, and 15 bases lay between the germline ends. CDR3 length: 14 residues. Here the CDR3 reads CASSPPKLYYEQYF. The CDR3 nucleotides read TGTGCCAGCAGCCCCCCAAAGCTATATTACGAGCAGTACTTC.

This chain connects TRBV18 to TRBJ2-5; perhaps D is TRBD1 or TRBD2 (5 bases each). In germline, CDR1 is KGHSH, CDR2 LQKENI. This CDR3 is 16 amino acids long. V was clipped by 2 bases and J by 7 bases, with 20 bases between them. The chain's CDR3 is CASSPFGTTALGTQYF. CDR3 nucleotide sequence: TGTGCCAGCTCACCATTTGGGACCACGGCTCTGGGGACCCAGTACTTC.

The chain is built from TRBV2 and TRBJ2-1, with 11 positions matching TRBD1. CDR3 length: 14 amino acids. The germline V gene has CDR1 SNHLY and CDR2 FYNNEI. After removal of 7 bases from V and 4 bases from J, the junction contained 3 bases not matched to a gene. This CDR3 reads CASTGTGGYNEQFF. The CDR3 DNA reads TGTGCCAGCACCGGGACAGGGGGATACAATGAGCAGTTCTTC.

This clone came up a few times. The V gene is TRBV6-5, the J gene TRBJ1-4; D is unclear. The CDR3 totals 15 residues. Per germline, CDR1 MNHEY and CDR2 SVGAGI. Trimming took off 4 bases at V and 3 bases at J, with 12 bases between the two ends. This chain's CDR3 is CASSFSGSSNEKLFF. The CDR3 coding sequence is TGTGCCAGCAGTTTCTCGGGATCGTCTAATGAAAAACTGTTTTTT.

J is TRBJ1-2 and V is TRBV7-8, with D possibly TRBD1 on 6 matching bases. Trimming took 3 bases from V and 4 from J, leaving 15 bases between them. Germline loops: CDR1 SGHVS, CDR2 FQNEAQ. The CDR3 extends over 15 amino acids. CDR3 in DNA: TGTGCCAGCAGCTTTGCAGGGGAACTAAGCTATGGCTACACCTTC. This translates into CASSFAGELSYGYTF.

CDR3: CASSFQGNSPLHF. DNA for the CDR3: TGTGCCAGCAGTTTTCAGGGGAATTCACCCCTCCACTTT. This chain links TRBV27 with TRBJ1-6, with D possibly being TRBD1 (6 bases). The CDR3 totals 13 residues. In germline, CDR1 is MNHEY, CDR2 SMNVEV (reference sequence). With 3 bases removed from V and 7 bases from J, the gap between germline ends came to 7 bases.

The CDR3 DNA is TGTGCCAGCAGCACCCCTAGTAGTTGGACCTACGAGCAGTACTTC. Translation gives CASSTPSSWTYEQYF. V and J are TRBV2 and TRBJ2-7; D remains ambiguous. Per germline, CDR1 SNHLY and CDR2 FYNNEI. This CDR3 comprises 15 residues. The V end was cut by 6 bases, the J end by 2 bases, with 17 bases between.